This is a list of T cell receptor beta chains from one sample in a study of shared clonotypes between healthy human individuals. Some clones are missing from TCRdb's copy, which holds only in-frame ones; the method was immunoSEQ multiplex PCR. The sample consists of around 2.5 million clones, roughly 93% of them appearing once. The sample was naive CD4+ T cells from PBMCs. Source of these receptors: a man aged 18 to 30 in good health. Some clones in this sample may be carry-over from other donors' samples. Each CDR3 is given with its conserved first and last residue. Each record gives: J gene, D gene, clone size, V gene, CDR3 protein, CDR3 DNA. The D gene is left open where the match is weak. For some rows the clone size is stated as once, few or many, or as a class when expanded; others skip it.

J gene: TRBJ2-4
D gene: -
clone size: -
V gene: TRBV27
CDR3 protein: CASSLSVGRLAKNIQYF
CDR3 DNA: TGTGCCAGCAGTTTATCGGTCGGCAGATTAGCCAAAAACATTCAGTACTTC

J gene: TRBJ2-1
D gene: TRBD2
clone size: -
V gene: TRBV5-1
CDR3 protein: CASSLGGAGGLSYNEQFF
CDR3 DNA: TGCGCCAGCAGCTTGGGGGGAGCGGGAGGTCTCTCCTACAATGAGCAGTTCTTC

J gene: TRBJ1-1
D gene: -
clone size: -
V gene: TRBV30
CDR3 protein: CAWNRLVSGNTEAFF
CDR3 DNA: TGTGCCTGGAACCGTTTGGTCTCCGGGAACACTGAAGCTTTCTTT

J gene: TRBJ2-7
D gene: TRBD1
clone size: -
V gene: TRBV29-1
CDR3 protein: CSAARDRVAEQYF
CDR3 DNA: TGCAGCGCCGCCCGGGACAGGGTTGCCGAGCAGTACTTC

J gene: TRBJ2-5
D gene: -
clone size: -
V gene: TRBV5-1
CDR3 protein: CASSLVGTQETQYF
CDR3 DNA: TGCGCCAGCAGCTTGGTAGGCACCCAAGAGACCCAGTACTTC

J gene: TRBJ1-4
D gene: -
clone size: -
V gene: TRBV5-4
CDR3 protein: CASSSSTFSREKLFF
CDR3 DNA: TGTGCCAGCAGCTCTTCGACCTTCTCCCGAGAAAAACTGTTTTTT

J gene: TRBJ2-2
D gene: -
clone size: once
V gene: TRBV7-3
CDR3 protein: CASSIQGTGELFF
CDR3 DNA: TGTGCCAGCAGCATTCAGGGGACCGGGGAGCTGTTTTTT

J gene: TRBJ1-5
D gene: -
clone size: -
V gene: TRBV28
CDR3 protein: CASSLTDSLNQPQHF
CDR3 DNA: TGTGCCAGCAGTTTAACGGACAGCCTCAATCAGCCCCAGCATTTT

J gene: TRBJ2-7
D gene: -
clone size: -
V gene: TRBV9
CDR3 protein: CASSVALGSYEQYF
CDR3 DNA: TGTGCCAGCAGCGTAGCCCTTGGCTCCTACGAGCAGTACTTC

J gene: TRBJ1-4
D gene: -
clone size: -
V gene: TRBV28
CDR3 protein: CASSPHRATNEKLFF
CDR3 DNA: TGTGCCAGCAGTCCCCACAGGGCAACTAATGAAAAACTGTTTTTT

J gene: TRBJ2-1
D gene: -
clone size: -
V gene: TRBV18
CDR3 protein: CASSPVAEYNEQFF
CDR3 DNA: TGTGCCAGCTCCCCCGTTGCCGAATACAATGAGCAGTTCTTC

J gene: TRBJ1-2
D gene: -
clone size: -
V gene: TRBV27
CDR3 protein: CASSLGLRYGYTF
CDR3 DNA: TGTGCCAGCAGTTTAGGTCTTCGGTATGGCTACACCTTC

J gene: TRBJ1-1
D gene: -
clone size: -
V gene: TRBV20-1
CDR3 protein: CSAAQGREAFF
CDR3 DNA: TGCAGTGCCGCTCAGGGAAGGGAAGCTTTCTTT

J gene: TRBJ2-7
D gene: TRBD2
clone size: once
V gene: TRBV7-2
CDR3 protein: CASSLWGLAGGEQYF
CDR3 DNA: TGTGCCAGCAGCTTATGGGGACTAGCGGGAGGCGAGCAGTACTTC

J gene: TRBJ2-3
D gene: -
clone size: -
V gene: TRBV12-2
CDR3 protein: CASRLVLSLAGEPQPFTDTQYF
CDR3 DNA: TGTGCAAGTCGCTTAGTCCTTTCCCTAGCGGGAGAACCTCAACCGTTTACAGATACGCAGTATTTT

J gene: TRBJ2-5
D gene: -
clone size: -
V gene: TRBV5-4
CDR3 protein: CASSLMSNQETQYF
CDR3 DNA: TGTGCCAGCAGCTTGATGAGTAACCAAGAGACCCAGTACTTC

J gene: TRBJ2-2
D gene: -
clone size: -
V gene: TRBV14
CDR3 protein: CASSQDLNTGELFF
CDR3 DNA: TGTGCCAGCAGCCAAGACTTGAACACCGGGGAGCTGTTTTTT

J gene: TRBJ1-5
D gene: -
clone size: few
V gene: TRBV21-1
CDR3 protein: CASSKGSAQPQHF
CDR3 DNA: TGTGCCAGCAGCAAAGGTTCGGCTCAGCCCCAGCATTTT

J gene: TRBJ2-2
D gene: -
clone size: -
V gene: TRBV18
CDR3 protein: CASSPLELGALTGELFF
CDR3 DNA: TGTGCCAGCTCACCACTGGAGCTGGGGGCGCTTACCGGGGAGCTGTTTTTT

J gene: TRBJ1-5
D gene: -
clone size: few
V gene: TRBV28
CDR3 protein: CASRTQGNQPQHF
CDR3 DNA: TGTGCCAGCAGAACACAGGGCAATCAGCCCCAGCATTTT

J gene: TRBJ1-4
D gene: -
clone size: -
V gene: TRBV11-2
CDR3 protein: CASSLAAAVPNEKLFF
CDR3 DNA: TGTGCCAGCAGCTTAGCGGCCGCAGTACCTAATGAAAAACTGTTTTTT

J gene: TRBJ2-3
D gene: TRBD1
clone size: -
V gene: TRBV5-1
CDR3 protein: CASSSGQLSSTDTQYF
CDR3 DNA: TGCGCCAGCAGCTCGGGACAGTTGTCTAGCACAGATACGCAGTATTTT

J gene: TRBJ1-4
D gene: -
clone size: -
V gene: TRBV11-2
CDR3 protein: CASSLGYWGAREKLFF
CDR3 DNA: TGTGCCAGCAGCTTAGGGTACTGGGGGGCGCGGGAAAAACTGTTTTTT

J gene: TRBJ1-5
D gene: TRBD1
clone size: few
V gene: TRBV18
CDR3 protein: CASSSTGFNQPQHF
CDR3 DNA: TGTGCCAGCTCATCGACAGGGTTCAATCAGCCCCAGCATTTT

J gene: TRBJ1-1
D gene: -
clone size: -
V gene: TRBV19
CDR3 protein: CASSINRVAEAEAFF
CDR3 DNA: TGTGCCAGTAGTATAAACAGGGTGGCCGAAGCTGAAGCTTTCTTT

J gene: TRBJ2-1
D gene: -
clone size: -
V gene: TRBV9
CDR3 protein: CASSVDAIRSYNEQFF
CDR3 DNA: TGTGCCAGCAGCGTAGACGCGATCCGGTCCTACAATGAGCAGTTCTTC

J gene: TRBJ1-2
D gene: TRBD1
clone size: -
V gene: TRBV7-9
CDR3 protein: CASSLGQGLNYGYTF
CDR3 DNA: TGTGCCAGCAGCTTAGGACAGGGACTTAACTATGGCTACACCTTC

J gene: TRBJ1-5
D gene: -
clone size: -
V gene: TRBV6-1
CDR3 protein: CASSARKGSNQPQHF
CDR3 DNA: TGTGCCAGCAGTGCGAGGAAAGGGAGCAATCAGCCCCAGCATTTT